This T cell receptor beta chain is drawn from a study of blood T cell repertoires in COVID-19. Only in-frame clones appear in the TCRdb table, and some are missing; sequencing was by immunoSEQ multiplex PCR. In the table there are more than 250,000 clones, 87% of which are singletons. The sequence was obtained from a middle-aged woman who had recovered from COVID-19. The sequencing sample was made of PBMCs or T cells enriched from blood (not recorded which).

In DNA form, the CDR3 reads TGTGCCAGCAGCCAAGGAGTCTCGTTTGGGCGGGAGTCCTACAATGAGCAGTTCTTC. Residues: CASSQGVSFGRESYNEQFF. The chain employs TRBV3-1 (or the pseudogene TRBV3-2) and TRBJ2-1; TRBD2 agrees at 7 bases. The CDR3 is made up of 19 amino acids. V trimming: 1 base; J trimming: 1 base; junction bases outside the gene matches: 13. The germline V gene has CDR1 LGHDT and CDR2 YNNKEL (reference sequence).